This T cell receptor (beta chain) was observed in a study of T cells in women clearing cervical HPV infection. Some clones are missing from TCRdb's copy, which holds only in-frame ones; the method was immunoSEQ multiplex PCR. This sample's table has under 20,000 clones. As concerns this clone: The CDR3 end is not reached by the read, which stops 3 residues before it; the germline J gene fills it in.

Between the trimmed V and J ends, which lost 6 bases and 1 base, there was a span of 12 bases. This CDR3 spans 13 amino acids. Germline V gene data show CDR1 as DFQATT and CDR2 as SNEGSKA (reference sequence). MY09/MY11 PCR detected cervical HPV DNA; dot-blot assigned genotypes. This clonotype originated in a woman between 18 and 75 years old with a cervical HPV16 infection that either progressed to CIN3+ or cleared (not recorded which). The specimen was blood buffy coat. The V gene is TRBV20-1, the J gene TRBJ2-5, with D possibly being TRBD1 (8 bases). The CDR3 region is CSAQGGVQETQYF. The DNA read from the CDR3 is TGCAGTGCACAGGGGGGGGTCCAAGAGACC.